A single sample gave rise to the 22 T cell receptor beta chains below, sequenced in a study of blood T cell repertoires in COVID-19. Produced via immunoSEQ multiplex PCR; TCRdb's table is partial and in-frame only. The data contain about 150,000 clones, about 86% of them singletons. Specimen: peripheral blood. These receptors all stem from a woman in her 70s who had recovered from COVID-19.

The chain couples TRBV5-1 to TRBJ2-7; the match to TRBD2 covers 8 bases. This CDR3 comprises 15 residues. CDR1 is SGHRS and CDR2 is YFSETQ in the germline V gene. V was pared by 4 bases and J by 0 bases, with 6 bases of the junction left unmatched. DNA of the CDR3: TGCGCCAGCAGCCCGACCGGACTAGCCTCCTACGAGCAGTACTTC. The encoded protein is CASSPTGLASYEQYF. Complete variable domain (other parts from reference TRBV5-1 and TRBJ2-7): KAGVTQTPRYLIKTRGQQVTLSCSPISGHRSVSWYQQTPGQGLQFLFEYFSETQRNKGNFPGRFSGRQFSNSRSEMNVSTLELGDSALYLCASSPTGLASYEQYFGPGTRLTVT.

This chain links TRBV5-1 with TRBJ2-3, with D perhaps TRBD1 (6 bases). V was trimmed by 0 bases and J by 6 bases, leaving 11 bases between them. This CDR3 has 14 residues. Germline loops: CDR1 SGHRS, CDR2 YFSETQ. The CDR3 reads CASSLGGRGDTQYF. Written as DNA, the CDR3 is TGCGCCAGCAGCTTGGGGGGGCGTGGGGATACGCAGTATTTT.

The V call is TRBV19, the J call TRBJ1-2; 10 bases map to TRBD1. Germline CDR1 is LNHDA and CDR2 is SQIVND (reference sequence). V lost 5 bases to trimming and J lost 7 bases; unmatched junction nucleotides: 7. This CDR3 has 14 residues. Here the CDR3 reads CASSPDRGGFGYTF. The DNA of the CDR3 is TGTGCCAGTAGTCCGGACAGGGGGGGGTTTGGCTACACCTTC.

The chain carries TRBV3-1 (or the pseudogene TRBV3-2) and TRBJ2-3; D gene ambiguous. The CDR3 consists of 13 residues. The V end lost 4 bases, the J end lost 6 bases, and 11 bases lay between the germline ends. CDR1 is LGHDT, CDR2 YNNKEL, per germline (reference sequence). CDR3 sequence (DNA): TGTGCCAGCAGCCCCCCGGGTGCCGATACGCAGTATTTT. Its protein product is CASSPPGADTQYF.

This sequence joins TRBV11-3 and TRBJ2-1, with 7 bases aligning to TRBD2. The CDR3 runs 17 residues. The ends lost 1 base at V and 0 bases at J; junction bases unmatched: 6. Germline values: CDR1 SGHNT, CDR2 YENEEA. CDR3 nucleotide sequence: TGTGCCAGCAGCTTAGGGCGGGGGATCCTCTCCTACAATGAGCAGTTCTTC. Translation gives CASSLGRGILSYNEQFF.

The chain recombines TRBV5-1 with TRBJ1-2; 7 bases align to TRBD1. The CDR3 is 15 residues long. The junction had 10 bases not matched to a gene; V was cut back by 4 bases and J by 4 bases. Germline-derived CDR1 and CDR2 are SGHRS and YFSETQ. The DNA for the CDR3 is TGCGCCAGCAGCCCGCTCCCACAGGGGCTCTATGGCTACACCTTC. Protein product: CASSPLPQGLYGYTF.

This clone has a single count. V and J are TRBV7-2 and TRBJ2-5; tentative D call: TRBD2 (6 bases). With 2 bases removed from V and 4 bases from J, the gap between germline ends came to 14 bases. Germline loops: CDR1 SGHTA, CDR2 FQGNSA. The CDR3 has 15 residues. The CDR3 region is CASSLSAGNGETQYF. CDR3 sequence (DNA): TGTGCCAGCAGCTTATCGGCGGGGAATGGAGAGACCCAGTACTTC.

The chain employs TRBV28 and TRBJ2-7, with 11 bases lining up with TRBD2. CDR1 is MDHEN, CDR2 SYDVKM, per germline. This CDR3 has 20 amino acids. The V segment lost 6 bases and the J segment 0 bases; nucleotides outside the gene matches: 19. The CDR3 DNA reads as TGTGCCAGCAGCCCTCTAGTCGGACTAGCGGGCGGGGGGAGCTCCTACGAGCAGTACTTC. This encodes CASSPLVGLAGGGSSYEQYF.

The chain has TRBV2 and TRBJ2-5, with D perhaps matching TRBD1 (6 bases). Germline V gene sequence: CDR1 SNHLY, CDR2 FYNNEI. There are 15 residues in the CDR3. V lost 2 bases to trimming and J lost 5 bases, with 15 bases between them. This CDR3 is CASSELGRQVETQYF. Here the CDR3 DNA reads TGTGCCAGCAGTGAACTGGGAAGACAGGTGGAGACCCAGTACTTC.

J is TRBJ2-7 and V is TRBV4-3; 10 bases fit TRBD1. The V and J ends lost 4 bases and 3 bases, in that order; junction bases with no gene match: 9. CDR3 length: 16 residues. CDR1 is LGHNA and CDR2 is YSLEER in the germline V gene. The CDR3 here is CASSRQWGQGSYEQYF. The CDR3 DNA follows: TGCGCCAGCAGCCGCCAGTGGGGACAGGGGAGCTACGAGCAGTACTTC.

This clone was observed once. The genes are TRBV18 and TRBJ2-7; a possible D gene is TRBD2 (5 bases). The CDR3 totals 13 residues. V was trimmed by 3 bases and J by 6 bases, leaving 12 bases between them. Germline V gene sequence: CDR1 KGHSH, CDR2 LQKENI. CDR3 residues: CASSPWRAIEQYF. The DNA of the CDR3 is TGTGCCAGCTCACCGTGGCGGGCAATCGAGCAGTACTTC.

The gene calls are TRBV29-1 and TRBJ2-3, with TRBD1 matching over 8 bases. Germline V gene sequence: CDR1 SQVTM, CDR2 ANQGSEA. J was trimmed by 2 bases and V by 7 bases; bases with no gene match: 8. The CDR3 is 14 amino acids. The DNA for the CDR3 is TGCAGCGCGGGGACAGGCGACCTCACAGATACGCAGTATTTT. This codes for CSAGTGDLTDTQYF.

This sequence joins TRBV10-3 and TRBJ1-5, with 7 bases that match TRBD1. The CDR3 spans 17 residues. Germline V gives CDR1 ENHRY, CDR2 SYGVKD. J gave up 4 bases and V 1 base, and 10 bases lay outside the gene matches. This CDR3 is CAISELQQGLGNQPQHF. In DNA, the CDR3 is TGTGCCATCAGTGAGTTACAACAGGGGCTCGGGAATCAGCCCCAGCATTTT.

The table lists this clone with a few counts. CDR3 DNA: TGTGCCAGCTCCCCCTCGGGAAACACCATATATTTT. The encoded protein is CASSPSGNTIYF. J is TRBJ1-3 and V is TRBV18, with no clear D. In germline, CDR1 is KGHSH, CDR2 LQKENI. CDR3 length: 12 amino acids. V was pared by 6 bases and J by 4 bases, with 7 bases between.

V is TRBV28 and J is TRBJ1-2; TRBD1 matches 8 bases. The CDR3 has 14 amino acids. Germline CDR1 reads MDHEN; CDR2 reads SYDVKM. The CDR3 DNA is TGTGGGGCGTGGGCAGGGGGCAGGGGAAATGGCTACACCTTC. This encodes CGAWAGGRGNGYTF.

The sample holds a few counts of this clone. The V gene is TRBV2, the J gene TRBJ2-7; 8 bases fit TRBD2. The germline gives CDR1 SNHLY, CDR2 FYNNEI. V was pared by 5 bases and J by 5 bases, with 2 bases of the junction left unmatched. This CDR3 has 12 residues. CDR3 in DNA: TGTGCCAGCAGTACGACTAGCGACGAGCAGTACTTC. Protein: CASSTTSDEQYF.

V is TRBV18 and J is TRBJ2-1, with 7 bases aligning to TRBD2. With 3 bases clipped from V and 6 bases from J, the junction kept 5 bases outside the gene matches. CDR1 is KGHSH and CDR2 is LQKENI in the germline V gene. CDR3 length: 14 residues. The CDR3 spells CASSPAGDGNEQFF. The CDR3 nucleotides are TGTGCCAGCTCACCGGCGGGGGACGGCAATGAGCAGTTCTTC.

The chain joins TRBV3-1 (or the pseudogene TRBV3-2) to TRBJ2-3; the D gene is possibly TRBD2 (6 bases). Trimming removed 5 bases from V and 5 bases from J, with 14 bases in between. The V gene's germline CDR1 is LGHDT and CDR2 YNNKEL (reference sequence). CDR3 length: 14 residues. CDR3 sequence: CASSGEAGQDTQYF. The CDR3 nucleotides read TGTGCCAGCAGCGGGGAGGCAGGTCAAGATACGCAGTATTTT.

The chain combines TRBV7-6 with TRBJ1-1; D not certain. The V end lost 5 bases, the J end lost 4 bases, and 11 bases lay between the germline ends. Germline loops: CDR1 SGHVS, CDR2 FNYEAQ. The CDR3 is 13 residues long. This chain's CDR3 is CASSPSWGTEAFF. In DNA form, the CDR3 reads TGTGCCAGCAGCCCTAGCTGGGGCACTGAAGCTTTCTTT.

The chain recombines TRBV7-3 with TRBJ2-5; TRBD1 matches 7 bases. The CDR3 contains 15 residues. The V gene end was trimmed by 5 bases and the J gene end by 3 bases; junction bases not matched to a gene: 9. Looked up from germline, CDR1 is SGHTA and CDR2 is FQGTGA. The CDR3 bases are TGTGCCAGCAGCCCATCCGGGACAGAGGAAGAGACCCAGTACTTC. Translation: CASSPSGTEEETQYF.

The J gene is TRBJ1-2, the V gene TRBV30; a weak D match, TRBD2 (5 bases). The DNA end favors TRBJ2-1, so the J call may be wrong. The CDR3 is 12 residues long. Germline CDR1 and CDR2: GTSNPN and SVGIG (reference sequence). CDR3 nucleotides: TGTGCCTGGAGTTCGACGGGCCCGGGACAGTTCTTC. It yields the protein CAWSSTGPGQFF.

In its sample, this clone was seen once. This sequence joins TRBV6-6 and TRBJ2-7; D gene ambiguous. This CDR3 comprises 13 residues. Germline assignment: CDR1 MNHNY and CDR2 SVGAGI (reference sequence). V lost 0 bases, J lost 5 bases, and 8 bases lay in between. The CDR3 DNA reads TGTGCCAGCAGTTACTCGATGGCAAACGAGCAGTACTTC. It translates to CASSYSMANEQYF.